This entry describes one TCR beta chain. Its matching antigen is unknown. Other DNA sequences within the sample encode an identical CDR3. Caucasian adults residing in Nashville, Tennessee made up all the donors. This record belongs to a study of shared clonotypes between healthy human individuals. Study summary: Researchers drew samples from a couple of women and a few men aged 18 to 49. Whole-study results and caveats: The four-donor shared clonotypes exceeded non-shared clonotypes in generation probability, with non-shared ones scoring lower.

Over several immunoSEQ plates, each subset's genomic DNA was distributed in even portions. Only in-frame clones appear in the TCRdb table, and some are missing; sequencing was by immunoSEQ multiplex PCR. There are approximately 1.1 million clones in the sample; approximately 78% occur only once, and about 0.52% lies in the top ten. Trimming removed 2 bases from V and 0 bases from J, with 4 bases in between. Per the germline V gene, CDR1 is SGDLS and CDR2 is YYNGEE. CDR3 size: 13 residues. The J gene is TRBJ2-3, the V gene TRBV9; no firm D call. Specimen: memory CD4+ T cells from PBMCs. The sample's subset: CD45RA-negative fraction. This TCR derives from a young man in good health. Some clones in this sample may be carry-over from other donors' samples. The CDR3 DNA reads TGTGCCAGCAGCGTTCTTAGCACAGATACGCAGTATTTT. It is translated as CASSVLSTDTQYF.